A single sample gave rise to the 32 T cell receptor beta chains below, sequenced in a study of T cell repertoires in cytomegalovirus infection. TCRdb processed the reads anew with MiXCR; each CDR3 protein has one entry. The sample shows 250,000 to 300,000 distinct CDR3 sequences, around 15% of them seen only once. Sequenced: PBMCs. Receptor source: a human donor in good health (CMV status not recorded). Some clones in this sample may be carry-over from other donors' samples.

This clonotype has at least ten counts. J is TRBJ1-2 and V is TRBV28, with 11 bases matching TRBD1. After removal of 7 bases from V and 5 bases from J, the junction contained 6 bases not matched to a gene. Germline values: CDR1 MDHEN, CDR2 SYDVKM. CDR3 length: 14 amino acids. The CDR3 protein is CASTGQGARYGYTF. For the CDR3, the DNA is TGTGCCAGCACTGGACAGGGGGCTAGGTATGGCTACACCTTC.

The genes are TRBV11-2 and TRBJ2-7; D not certain. The CDR3 contains 13 residues. CDR1 is SGHAT, CDR2 FQNNGV, per germline. V lost 1 base, J lost 6 bases, and 10 bases lay in between. The CDR3, as DNA: TGTGCCAGCAGCTTAGTGCTGGGGATCGAGCAGTACTTC. Translation: CASSLVLGIEQYF. Supplemented by reference TRBV11-2 and TRBJ2-7, the full variable domain reads EAGVAQSPRYKIIEKRQSVAFWCNPISGHATLYWYQQILGQGPKLLIQFQNNGVVDDSQLPKDRFSAERLKGVDSTLKIQPAKLEDSAVYLCASSLVLGIEQYFGPGTRLTVT.

The rearrangement uses TRBV4-3 and TRBJ2-7; the D gene is possibly TRBD2 (5 bases). In germline, CDR1 is LGHNA, CDR2 YSLEER. V gave up 5 bases and J gave up 0 bases, with 11 bases separating them. The CDR3 loop spans 14 amino acids. The CDR3 DNA reads as TGCGCCAGCAGCAGGCTAGCTAGCTCCTACGAGCAGTACTTC. It translates to CASSRLASSYEQYF.

This clonotype came up many times. The V call is TRBV7-2, the J call TRBJ1-3, with D unresolved. CDR3 length equals 16 residues. V was clipped by 7 bases and J by 6 bases, with 22 bases between them. Germline V lookup: CDR1 SGHTA, CDR2 FQGNSA. The CDR3 loop reads CASTHHGLTVANTIYF. As DNA, the CDR3 is TGTGCCAGCACCCACCATGGCCTGACGGTCGCAAACACCATATATTTT.

This clonotype was counted ten times or more. The chain carries TRBV7-2 and TRBJ2-2; D is unclear. Deletions cut 5 bases from V and 6 bases from J, with 13 bases between. The CDR3 spans 14 residues. Germline CDR1 SGHTA, CDR2 FQGNSA. The CDR3 here is CASSPWGRSGELFF. DNA for the CDR3: TGTGCCAGCAGCCCTTGGGGAAGGTCCGGGGAGCTGTTTTTT.

This clonotype was recorded a few times. This chain uses TRBV2 with TRBJ2-6, with D unresolved. Germline V gene sequence: CDR1 SNHLY, CDR2 FYNNEI. V was pared by 0 bases and J by 0 bases, with 9 bases between. CDR3 length equals 17 residues. The CDR3 DNA reads TGTGCCAGCAGTGAAGCGCTACTGAGCTCTGGGGCCAACGTCCTGACTTTC. Translating gives CASSEALLSSGANVLTF.

V is TRBV6-2 or TRBV6-3 and J is TRBJ2-7, with TRBD1 as a possible D gene (6 bases). The V end lost 11 bases, the J end lost 2 bases, and 10 bases lay between the germline ends. The V gene's germline CDR1 is MNHEY and CDR2 SVGEGT. There are 11 residues in the CDR3. The CDR3 sequence: CAVGQTYEQYF. The CDR3 nucleotides read TGTGCCGTCGGACAGACCTACGAGCAGTACTTC.

This sequence joins TRBV7-2 and TRBJ2-5; D might be TRBD1 (6 bases). This CDR3 is built from 11 residues. CDR1 is SGHTA, CDR2 FQGNSA, per germline. Trimming left V 7 bases short and J 7 bases short, with 10 bases between. The CDR3 DNA sequence: TGTGCCAGCACCACAGGGTTGACCCAGTACTTC. Amino acid sequence: CASTTGLTQYF.

This clonotype was recorded at least ten times. The chain joins TRBV10-3 to TRBJ2-3; a possible D gene is TRBD1 (5 bases). Germline V gene sequence: CDR1 ENHRY, CDR2 SYGVKD. There are 15 residues in the CDR3. Trimming removed 10 bases from V and 6 bases from J, with 23 bases in between. CDR3 DNA sequence: TGTGCCAGGACATGTGCAGGACGAGCTGTGGATACGCAGTATTTT. It encodes CARTCAGRAVDTQYF.

By share, this clonotype counts as medium-sized. The CDR3 DNA is TGTGCCAGCAGCTCCCCTAACAGGGGCCCTTTTGGTGATACTGAAGCTTTCTTT. Translated: CASSSPNRGPFGDTEAFF. This chain uses TRBV7-9 with TRBJ1-1, with 7 positions matching TRBD1. After removal of 4 bases from V and 5 bases from J, the junction contained 19 bases not matched to a gene. The CDR3 has 18 residues. Germline loops: CDR1 SEHNR, CDR2 FQNEAQ (reference sequence).

This clonotype was detected a few times. The chain is built from TRBV20-1 and TRBJ2-1; 8 positions agree with TRBD2. The CDR3 sequence is 15 residues long. The germline V gene encodes CDR1 DFQATT and CDR2 SNEGSKA (reference sequence). Trimming cost V 3 bases and J 7 bases; bases outside gene matches: 11. In DNA form, the CDR3 reads TGCAGTGCTAGCGGGGAGCTAGCGGGCTTTAATGAGCAGTTCTTC. It specifies CSASGELAGFNEQFF.

This clonotype has at least ten counts. The V gene is TRBV27, the J gene TRBJ2-2, with D possibly being TRBD1 or TRBD2 (5 bases each). The length of the CDR3 is 14 residues. Germline loops: CDR1 MNHEY, CDR2 SMNVEV (reference sequence). Trimming left V 5 bases short and J 6 bases short, with 13 bases between. The CDR3 coding sequence is TGTGCCAGCAGTCGGTGGGGGACCCCCGGGGAGCTGTTTTTT. It codes for CASSRWGTPGELFF.

This clonotype was counted only a few times. For the CDR3, the DNA is TGTGCCAGCAACCCCTACAGGGGTGTAGGCACTGAAGCTTTCTTT. Protein: CASNPYRGVGTEAFF. V usage is TRBV9 and J usage is TRBJ1-1, with 7 bases lining up with TRBD1. Germline assignment: CDR1 SGDLS and CDR2 YYNGEE. Trimming at V came to 6 bases and at J to 4 bases, leaving 12 bases not matched to a gene. The CDR3 has 15 amino acids.

There are a few counts of this clonotype. The chain recombines TRBV19 with TRBJ1-5; the D is unclear. V lost 5 bases, J lost 4 bases, and 12 bases lay in between. CDR1 and CDR2 (germline): LNHDA, SQIVND (reference sequence). CDR3 size: 14 residues. The CDR3 nucleotides are TGTGCCAGTAGTGCGACACCCAGGAATCAGCCCCAGCATTTT. Amino acid sequence: CASSATPRNQPQHF. Variable domain in full (rest from reference TRBV19 and TRBJ1-5): DGGITQSPKYLFRKEGQNVTLSCEQNLNHDAMYWYRQDPGQGLRLIYYSQIVNDFQKGDIAEGYSVSREKKESFPLTVTSAQKNPTAFYLCASSATPRNQPQHFGDGTRLSIL.

This clonotype occurred a few times. V usage is TRBV15 and J usage is TRBJ2-7; D ambiguous. Looked up from germline, CDR1 is LNHNV and CDR2 is YYDKDF (reference sequence). This CDR3 is built from 14 residues. Deletions cut 4 bases from V and 2 bases from J, with 12 bases between. In DNA, the CDR3 is TGTGCCACCAGCATCGGTACGGGTACCTACGAGCAGTACTTC. Its translation is CATSIGTGTYEQYF.

This clonotype was counted between two and nine times. The chain is built from TRBV29-1 and TRBJ2-5; 9 bases match TRBD2. With 4 bases clipped from V and 4 bases from J, the junction kept 13 bases outside the gene matches. Looked up from germline, CDR1 is SQVTM and CDR2 is ANQGSEA. This CDR3 spans 16 amino acids. This CDR3 reads CSVGGLGGRVGETQYF. In nucleotides, the CDR3 is TGCAGCGTTGGGGGACTGGGCGGGAGGGTAGGAGAGACCCAGTACTTC.

This clonotype was detected ten times or more. The chain recombines TRBV7-2 with TRBJ2-7, with D perhaps given as TRBD1 or TRBD2 (5 bases each). Germline-derived CDR1 and CDR2 are SGHTA and FQGNSA. The CDR3 is made up of 15 amino acids. V shed 1 base and J shed 2 bases, with 12 bases lying between them. CDR3 nucleotides: TGTGCCAGCAGCTTAGGGAGAGGGGAGACCTACGAGCAGTACTTC. Its translation: CASSLGRGETYEQYF.

On this clonotype itself: This may be a read error: a much more frequent sequence differs by one nucleotide. The rearrangement links TRBV7-4 to TRBJ2-5; possibly TRBD2 for D (5 bases). CDR1 is SGHVT and CDR2 is SQSDAQ in the germline V gene. V lost 3 bases and J lost 5, with 13 bases in between. This CDR3 spans 14 amino acids. CDR3 sequence reads: CASSFGEGRETQYF. In nucleotides, the CDR3 is TGTGCCAGCAGCTTTGGAGAGGGCCGGGAGACCCAGTACTTC. The whole variable domain, remainder taken from reference TRBV7-4 and TRBJ2-5, is GAGVSQSPRYKVAKRGRDVALRCDSISGHVTLYWYRQTLGQGSEVLTYSQSDAQRDKSGRPSGRFSAERPERSVSTLKIQRTEQGDSAVYLCASSFGEGRETQYFGPGTRLLVL.

In its sample, this clonotype was seen many times. The rearrangement uses TRBV7-2 and TRBJ2-1, with TRBD2 identical over 16 bases. With 5 bases clipped from V and 7 bases from J, the junction kept 14 bases outside the gene matches. Per the germline V gene, CDR1 is SGHTA and CDR2 is FQGNSA. This CDR3 contains 19 residues. CDR3 residues: CASSPGTSGRASRRNEQFF. The CDR3 coding sequence is TGTGCCAGCAGCCCTGGGACTAGCGGGAGGGCGAGCCGACGGAATGAGCAGTTCTTC.

This clonotype was counted at least ten times. J is TRBJ2-6 and V is TRBV7-9; no reliable D call. The germline gives CDR1 SEHNR, CDR2 FQNEAQ (reference sequence). With 4 bases removed from V and 0 bases from J, the gap between germline ends came to 13 bases. CDR3 length equals 17 residues. The CDR3 protein is CASSSKDRPSGANVLTF. The DNA of the CDR3 is TGTGCCAGCAGCTCGAAGGACCGACCCTCTGGGGCCAACGTCCTGACTTTC.

The gene calls are TRBV19 and TRBJ2-1; 8 nucleotides agree with TRBD2. CDR3 length: 15 amino acids. The trim removed 4 bases at V and 2 bases at J, leaving 4 bases unmatched. Germline CDR1 is LNHDA and CDR2 is SQIVND (reference sequence). CDR3 residues: CASSKGLVPYNEQFF. As DNA, the CDR3 is TGTGCCAGTAGTAAGGGACTAGTACCCTACAATGAGCAGTTCTTC.

This clonotype was seen repeatedly, ten times or more. The chain carries TRBV4-1 and TRBJ2-4; 12 bases are shared with TRBD1. This CDR3 has 16 amino acids. Germline loops: CDR1 MGHRA, CDR2 YSYEKL. Trimming cost V 0 bases and J 7 bases; bases outside gene matches: 4. This CDR3 is CASSQDSGTGGNIQYF. The DNA for the CDR3 is TGCGCCAGCAGCCAAGATTCCGGGACAGGGGGCAACATTCAGTACTTC.

This clonotype was observed a handful of times. The chain combines TRBV6-6 with TRBJ2-1; 11 bases are shared with TRBD2. Germline loops: CDR1 MNHNY, CDR2 SVGAGI (reference sequence). Germline trimming cut 5 bases from V and 8 bases from J; bases unmatched to any gene: 5. There are 14 residues in the CDR3. CDR3 bases: TGTGCCAGCAGTAAGGGACTAGCGGCGGATGAGCAGTTCTTC. It specifies CASSKGLAADEQFF.

This clonotype has only a few counts. The gene calls are TRBV5-8 and TRBJ2-2; D call uncertain. Trimming removed 2 bases at V and 5 bases at J, with 10 bases between. Germline V gives CDR1 SGHTS, CDR2 YDEGEE. CDR3 length: 14 amino acids. The DNA for the CDR3 is TGTGCCAGCAGCTTAAACGGACGGACCGGGGAGCTGTTTTTT. Its translation is CASSLNGRTGELFF.

Here the CDR3 reads CATSGLTSASYNEQFF. CDR3 in DNA: TGTGCCACCAGTGGCCTTACTAGCGCGAGCTACAATGAGCAGTTCTTC. The rearrangement uses TRBV24-1 and TRBJ2-1; TRBD2 matches at 7 bases. After removal of 5 bases from V and 3 bases from J, the junction contained 9 bases not matched to a gene. The CDR3 extends over 16 amino acids. Germline CDR1 is KGHDR and CDR2 is SFDVKD.

This clonotype turned up a few times. The V call is TRBV20-1, the J call TRBJ1-4; 7 bases agree with TRBD1. Trimming at V came to 6 bases and at J to 10 bases, leaving 11 bases not matched to a gene. Germline values: CDR1 DFQATT, CDR2 SNEGSKA (reference sequence). This CDR3 region has 13 residues. The DNA of the CDR3 is TGCAGTGCCATATACAGGGGCGGAGGAAAACTGTTTTTT. Translated, it gives CSAIYRGGGKLFF.

This chain uses TRBV28 with TRBJ1-1; D gene ambiguous. The V end lost 5 bases, the J end lost 1 base, and 17 bases lay between the germline ends. Germline V CDR1 and CDR2: MDHEN, SYDVKM. The CDR3 loop spans 16 amino acids. DNA for the CDR3: TGTGCCAGCAGTCACTCTTGGGAGGTTTGGAACACTGAAGCTTTCTTT. Residues: CASSHSWEVWNTEAFF.

This chain uses TRBV6-2 or TRBV6-3 with TRBJ1-1; TRBD1 is a possible D gene (5 bases). In germline, CDR1 is MNHEY, CDR2 SVGEGT. The CDR3 is 19 amino acids. Trimming stripped 2 bases from V and 0 bases from J, with 22 bases between. CDR3 nucleotides: TGTGCCAGCAGTTACCCATTCCGGGACGGACATATTATGAACACTGAAGCTTTCTTT. Its protein product is CASSYPFRDGHIMNTEAFF.

This clonotype was detected ten times or more. The rearrangement joins TRBV20-1 to TRBJ2-3; a possible D gene is TRBD1 (6 bases). With 2 bases removed from V and 1 base from J, the gap between germline ends came to 19 bases. The CDR3 consists of 17 residues. Germline loops: CDR1 DFQATT, CDR2 SNEGSKA (reference sequence). Written as DNA, the CDR3 is TGCAGTGCTAGACCAAAGGACAGAGGAGCCCGCACAGATACGCAGTATTTT. Amino acid sequence: CSARPKDRGARTDTQYF.

This clonotype has a count of ten or more. The chain carries TRBV7-2 and TRBJ1-2; D gene ambiguous. Per germline, CDR1 SGHTA and CDR2 FQGNSA. The CDR3 extends over 12 amino acids. Deletions cut 3 bases from V and 1 base from J, with 3 bases between. CDR3 in DNA: TGTGCCAGCAGCTTTTTTAACTATGGCTACACCTTC. Its translation: CASSFFNYGYTF.

The J gene is TRBJ2-1, the V gene TRBV2; TRBD2 agrees at 8 bases. Germline V gene data show CDR1 as SNHLY and CDR2 as FYNNEI. CDR3 length: 14 amino acids. Losses at the gene ends were 6 bases for V and 6 bases for J; bases not matched to a gene: 7. For the CDR3, the DNA is TGTGCCAGCAGGCGACTAGCGTCGGGCAATGAGCAGTTCTTC. It is translated as CASRRLASGNEQFF.

This clonotype was counted a few times. The chain's CDR3 is CASSQPRKGHTGELFF. CDR3 nucleotides: TGCGCCAGCAGCCAGCCCCGAAAGGGGCACACCGGGGAGCTGTTTTTT. V usage is TRBV4-1 and J usage is TRBJ2-2; D possibly corresponds to TRBD1 (5 bases). Per the germline V gene, CDR1 is MGHRA and CDR2 is YSYEKL. V lost 3 bases to trimming and J lost 3 bases, with 14 bases between them. CDR3 length equals 16 residues.